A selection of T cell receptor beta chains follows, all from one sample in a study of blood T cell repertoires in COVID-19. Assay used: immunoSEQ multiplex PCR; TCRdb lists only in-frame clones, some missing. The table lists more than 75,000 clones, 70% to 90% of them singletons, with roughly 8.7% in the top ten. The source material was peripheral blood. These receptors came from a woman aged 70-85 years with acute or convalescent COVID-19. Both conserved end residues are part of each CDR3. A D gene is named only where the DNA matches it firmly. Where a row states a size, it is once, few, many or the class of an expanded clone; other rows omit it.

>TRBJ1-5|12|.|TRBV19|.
CASTIGGQPQHF
TGTGCCAGTACAATAGGAGGGCAGCCCCAGCATTTT
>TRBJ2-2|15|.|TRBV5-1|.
CASSLQVQVTGELFF
TGCGCCAGCAGCTTGCAGGTACAGGTCACCGGGGAGCTGTTTTTT
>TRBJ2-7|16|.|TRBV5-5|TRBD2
CASSSPTTSGSYEQYF
TGTGCCAGCAGCAGTCCCACCACTAGCGGGTCCTACGAGCAGTACTTC
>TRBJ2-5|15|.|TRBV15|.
CATSSLGGGAETQYF
TGTGCCACCAGCAGCCTAGGGGGTGGCGCGGAGACCCAGTACTTC
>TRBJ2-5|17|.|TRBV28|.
CASSLGRTNSIAETQYF
TGTGCCAGCAGTTTAGGCAGGACTAATTCTATTGCGGAGACCCAGTACTTC
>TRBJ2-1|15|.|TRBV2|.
CASSEAVTSYNEQFF
TGTGCCAGCAGTGAGGCGGTAACCTCCTACAATGAGCAGTTCTTC
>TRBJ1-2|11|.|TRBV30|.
CAWGTGYGYTF
TGTGCCTGGGGCACAGGATATGGCTACACCTTC
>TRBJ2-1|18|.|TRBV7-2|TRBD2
CASSFVGSAGGPGNEQFF
TGTGCCAGCAGCTTTGTTGGCTCTGCGGGAGGGCCGGGGAATGAGCAGTTCTTC
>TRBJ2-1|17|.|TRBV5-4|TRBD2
CASSLAGTRSSYNEQFF
TGTGCCAGCAGCTTGGCCGGGACTAGGAGCTCCTACAATGAGCAGTTCTTC
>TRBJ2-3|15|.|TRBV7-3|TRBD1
CASSRDRGVTDTQYF
TGTGCCAGCAGCCGCGACAGGGGAGTTACAGATACGCAGTATTTT
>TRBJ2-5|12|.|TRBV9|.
CASSVEGQLLYF
TGTGCCAGCAGCGTAGAAGGACAGTTATTGTACTTC
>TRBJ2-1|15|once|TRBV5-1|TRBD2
CASSGGLAGEGEQFF
TGCGCCAGCAGCGGGGGACTAGCGGGGGAGGGTGAGCAGTTCTTC
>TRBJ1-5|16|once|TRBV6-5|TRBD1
CASSYAGRGINQPQHF
TGTGCCAGCAGTTACGCAGGCAGGGGGATTAATCAGCCCCAGCATTTT
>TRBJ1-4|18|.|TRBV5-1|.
CASSLSALGSATNEKLFF
TGCGCCAGCAGCTTGTCGGCACTCGGGTCAGCAACTAATGAAAAACTGTTTTTT
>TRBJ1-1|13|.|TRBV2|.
CASTGHRNTEAFF
TGTGCCAGTACGGGACACCGGAACACTGAAGCTTTCTTT
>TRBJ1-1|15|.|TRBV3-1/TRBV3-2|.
CASSQGSASRGGAFF
TGTGCCAGCAGCCAAGGGTCAGCGAGTCGGGGGGGAGCTTTCTTT
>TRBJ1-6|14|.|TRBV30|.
CAWSVPGDNSPLHF
TGTGCCTGGAGTGTACCGGGAGATAATTCACCCCTCCACTTT